The present T cell receptor beta chain was sequenced within a study of spatial heterogeneity in lung cancer. As for the study in general: Raw sequencing reads included, on average, more than 9.5 appearances of each unique TCR and UMI combination. Study-wide results and limits: Expanded alpha and beta TCR counts within tumors tracked tumor mutation counts.

Time point specified: sample taken at primary tumor resection. Untreated early-stage non-small cell lung cancer patients, 70 to 85 in total, were the donors. Extraction of whole RNA from tumor, nontumor lung or frozen PBMC preceded unsorted sequencing. With respect to this clonotype: The antigen is undetermined.

Every cDNA TCR molecule received its own unique molecular identifier. TCRdb fed the 5' RACE reads into MiXCR, producing one record per CDR3 protein. The table lists some 15,000 distinct CDR3 sequences, less than 9.5% of them singletons. Sequenced here: lung tumor tissue, sampled at surgery. The TCR sequence derives from a male donor with early-stage non-small cell lung cancer.

The CDR3 loop is CASSMFADYNEQFF. In DNA, the CDR3 is TGTGCCAGTAGTATGTTCGCCGATTACAATGAGCAGTTCTTC. The rearrangement uses TRBV19 and TRBJ2-1; D is unclear. The germline V and J ends were trimmed by 3 bases and 4 bases, with 10 bases remaining between them. The CDR3 extends over 14 amino acids. CDR1 is LNHDA and CDR2 is SQIVND in the germline V gene (reference sequence). Together with reference TRBV19 and TRBJ2-1, the CDR3 gives the full variable domain: DGGITQSPKYLFRKEGQNVTLSCEQNLNHDAMYWYRQDPGQGLRLIYYSQIVNDFQKGDIAEGYSVSREKKESFPLTVTSAQKNPTAFYLCASSMFADYNEQFFGPGTRLTVL.